This T cell receptor beta chain was observed in a study of vaccination effects on CD4 cells after COVID-19. Study-wide context: Vaccination of participants consisted of two doses of either the BNT162b2 or mRNA-1273 vaccine. The study obtained samples from two convalescent patients 16 days and one week before vaccination.

Deletions cut 5 bases from V and 1 base from J, with 18 bases between. There are 16 residues in the CDR3. Germline CDR1 is MNHNY and CDR2 is SVGAGI (reference sequence). ViraFEST used viral peptide pools to expand antigen-specific CD4+ T cells before sequencing. After about 10 days in culture, the CD4+ T cells were isolated. The person had a PCR-confirmed SARS-CoV-2 infection during March to December 2020. After about 2 million PBMC were placed in each well, they were cultured with around 10 IU/ml IL-2 and roughly 10 ug/ml peptides. Both day 3 and day 7 saw half the medium replaced with IL-2 medium. The table came from immunoSEQ multiplex PCR; TCRdb's copy has only in-frame clones and leaves some out. This sample has tens of thousands of clones, with around 69% found just once. Details on this clone: Its specificity is unknown.

The sample was CD4+ T cells from PBMCs cultured with HCoV-NL63 spike peptides, taken before COVID-19 vaccination. The chain joins TRBV6-6 to TRBJ2-7, with D uncertain. The receptor was derived from a human donor who had a prior SARS-CoV-2 infection. The CDR3 here is CASSRPPDGASYEQYF. As DNA, the CDR3 is TGTGCCAGCAGTAGGCCCCCCGACGGCGCTTCCTACGAGCAGTACTTC.